A single sample gave rise to the 22 T cell receptor beta chains below, sequenced in a study of neurological immune-mediated disorders. In TCRdb, the 5' RACE reads were re-called with MiXCR into one record per CDR3 protein. The sample carries roughly 48,000 distinct CDR3 sequences, roughly 14% recorded once. Time point defined: longitudinal time-point 2. Sequencing was carried out using PBMCs. The receptors originated from a male donor with HTLV-1-associated myelopathy (HAM/TSP).

The chain combines TRBV12-3 or TRBV12-4 with TRBJ2-3; D is possibly TRBD1 or TRBD2 (5 bases each). Trimming removed 0 bases at V and 8 bases at J, with 9 bases between. The CDR3 totals 13 residues. This chain's CDR3 is CASSLAGVGTQYF. The CDR3 DNA reads TGTGCCAGCAGTTTAGCGGGGGTTGGTACGCAGTATTTT.

This clonotype has ten or more counts. The genes are TRBV20-1 and TRBJ2-7, with TRBD2 as a possible D gene (5 bases). CDR1 and CDR2 from the germline V gene are DFQATT and SNEGSKA (reference sequence). Trimming cost V 3 bases and J 6 bases, with 18 bases left between them. The CDR3 is 14 residues long. CDR3 protein: CSASRGPPKGEQYF. The CDR3 nucleotides read TGCAGTGCTAGTAGAGGGCCTCCCAAGGGCGAGCAGTACTTC.

As for this clonotype: One end of the junction varies from germline; a read error may be responsible. This chain uses TRBV4-2 with TRBJ2-3; D is uncertain. There are 13 residues in the CDR3. CDR1 is LGHNA, CDR2 YNFKEQ, per germline. CDR3 loop: CASSQEVRVERLF. In nucleotides, the CDR3 is TGTGCCAGCAGCCAAGAAGTAAGGGTCGAGCGTCTTTTT.

This chain uses TRBV2 with TRBJ2-3; TRBD1 matches at 10 bases. Germline V gives CDR1 SNHLY, CDR2 FYNNEI. Unmatched junction bases numbered 3, after V lost 8 bases and J lost 1 base. The CDR3 contains 14 residues. The CDR3 sequence is CASPGQGGTDTQYF. The CDR3 DNA is TGTGCCAGCCCCGGACAGGGGGGCACAGATACGCAGTATTTT.

This clonotype was recorded at least ten times. The genes are TRBV20-1 and TRBJ2-3; D gene uncertain. The CDR3 extends over 14 amino acids. V lost 0 bases to trimming and J lost 6 bases, with 13 bases between them. CDR1 DFQATT and CDR2 SNEGSKA come from the germline V gene (reference sequence). In DNA, the CDR3 is TGCAGTGCTAGAGATGCCGTGGTGAGGGATACGCAGTATTTT. Protein sequence: CSARDAVVRDTQYF.

This clonotype was detected ten times or more. The J gene is TRBJ1-1, the V gene TRBV20-1; tentatively, D is TRBD1 (5 bases). V was trimmed by 3 bases and J by 1 base, leaving 12 bases between them. This CDR3 contains 14 residues. Germline V gene sequence: CDR1 DFQATT, CDR2 SNEGSKA (reference sequence). DNA of the CDR3: TGCAGTGCTAGCCGACAGCCGAAGAACACTGAAGCTTTCTTT. It yields the protein CSASRQPKNTEAFF.

This clonotype occurred many times. The V call is TRBV5-1, the J call TRBJ1-5; tentatively, D is TRBD1 (5 bases). The V gene's germline CDR1 is SGHRS and CDR2 YFSETQ. CDR3 length: 14 residues. Trimming cost V 4 bases and J 5 bases, with 13 bases left between them. CDR3 amino acids: CASSPGPSDQPQHF. The CDR3 DNA follows: TGCGCCAGCAGCCCGGGACCATCGGATCAGCCCCAGCATTTT.

By its share, this clonotype is medium-sized. The chain links TRBV20-1 to TRBJ1-4, with D possibly TRBD1 on 6 matching bases. CDR3 length equals 14 residues. Germline CDR1 DFQATT, CDR2 SNEGSKA (reference sequence). V dropped 3 bases and J dropped 7 bases, with 15 bases sitting between them. CDR3 nucleotide sequence: TGCAGTGCTAGGGGATGGACAGCCGCTGAAAAACTGTTTTTT. Translated, it gives CSARGWTAAEKLFF.

There are many counts of this clonotype. V is TRBV20-1 and J is TRBJ2-5; D is ambiguous. Trimming stripped 4 bases from V and 5 bases from J, with 11 bases between. The CDR3 spans 12 residues. Germline V gene data show CDR1 as DFQATT and CDR2 as SNEGSKA (reference sequence). CDR3 in DNA: TGCAGTGCTAAATACGGTGTCGAGACCCAGTACTTC. Translation: CSAKYGVETQYF.

By its share, this clonotype is medium-sized. This chain links TRBV20-1 with TRBJ1-3; D may be TRBD1 (5 bases). Germline-derived CDR1 and CDR2 are DFQATT and SNEGSKA (reference sequence). This CDR3 spans 14 amino acids. Deletions cut 3 bases from V and 0 bases from J, with 9 bases between. The CDR3 DNA is TGCAGTGCTAGGATGGGGACCTCTGGAAACACCATATATTTT. As protein: CSARMGTSGNTIYF.

The V gene is TRBV20-1, the J gene TRBJ2-7, with D perhaps matching TRBD1 (5 bases). CDR3 length equals 11 residues. V lost 5 bases and J lost 0, with 5 bases in between. CDR1 is DFQATT, CDR2 SNEGSKA, per germline (reference sequence). DNA of the CDR3: TGCAGTGCTGACAGCTCCTACGAGCAGTACTTC. Protein sequence: CSADSSYEQYF.

This clonotype is judged medium-sized (0.01 to 0.1%). The chain uses TRBV5-1 and TRBJ2-7; possible D gene TRBD1, 6 bases. CDR1 is SGHRS and CDR2 is YFSETQ in the germline V gene. This CDR3 has 14 residues. Trimming shortened V by 4 bases and J by 0 bases, and 11 bases separated the two germline ends. In DNA form, the CDR3 reads TGCGCCAGCAGCCAGGACAGTCTCTCCTACGAGCAGTACTTC. Translated: CASSQDSLSYEQYF.

This clonotype was observed many times. The chain has TRBV7-2 and TRBJ2-5; D is perhaps TRBD2 (6 bases). This CDR3 has 15 amino acids. The V end was cut by 1 base, the J end by 0 bases, with 9 bases between. Germline V gene lookup returns CDR1 SGHTA and CDR2 FQGNSA. CDR3 DNA: TGTGCCAGCAGCTTAGGGAGGGTCTACCAAGAGACCCAGTACTTC. Encoded protein: CASSLGRVYQETQYF.

Many counts were recorded for this clonotype. The rearrangement joins TRBV7-2 to TRBJ2-5; the D is unclear. V lost 2 bases to trimming and J lost 2 bases, with 12 bases between them. Germline V CDR1 and CDR2: SGHTA, FQGNSA. The CDR3 covers 15 residues. The CDR3 protein is CASSLRASSQETQYF. The DNA of the CDR3 is TGTGCCAGCAGCTTAAGGGCCAGTTCGCAAGAGACCCAGTACTTC.

Many counts were recorded for this clonotype. The V gene is TRBV5-1, the J gene TRBJ1-5; D gene unclear. CDR1 and CDR2 (germline): SGHRS, YFSETQ. V shed 0 bases and J shed 0 bases, with 7 bases lying between them. The CDR3 sequence is 15 residues long. CDR3 sequence reads: CASSLDGYSNQPQHF. CDR3 sequence (DNA): TGCGCCAGCAGCTTGGACGGCTATAGCAATCAGCCCCAGCATTTT.

This clonotype was observed many times. The gene calls are TRBV5-1 and TRBJ1-1, with D maybe TRBD1 (5 bases). This CDR3 has 13 amino acids. Germline CDR1 is SGHRS and CDR2 is YFSETQ. V was pared by 0 bases and J by 10 bases, with 13 bases between. CDR3 sequence: CASSLAQAAGAFF. Written as DNA, the CDR3 is TGCGCCAGCAGCTTGGCACAGGCCGCGGGAGCTTTCTTT.

This clonotype was seen only once. The CDR3 sequence: CATHRENYEAFF. DNA of the CDR3: TGTGCCACCCACAGGGAGAACTATGAAGCTTTCTTT. V gene TRBV6-5 combines with J gene TRBJ1-1; weak D call: TRBD1 (6 bases). V dropped 10 bases and J dropped 7 bases, with 16 bases sitting between them. CDR3 length equals 12 residues. Germline assignment: CDR1 MNHEY and CDR2 SVGAGI.

Ten or more counts support this clonotype. CDR3 nucleotides: TGTGCCAGCAGCCCAAGATTACAGGCGGGAGCTTTCTTT. It encodes CASSPRLQAGAFF. This chain links TRBV14 with TRBJ1-1, with D tentatively TRBD1 (5 bases). The germline gives CDR1 SGHDN, CDR2 FVKESK. This CDR3 is 13 amino acids long. The V gene lost 4 bases and the J gene lost 10 bases, with 16 bases spanning the gap.

V usage is TRBV12-3 or TRBV12-4 and J usage is TRBJ1-6; 7 bases agree with TRBD1. The length of the CDR3 is 14 residues. V lost 6 bases and J lost 12; bases outside the gene matches: 11. CDR3: CASRTGAADRPLHF. The CDR3 DNA is TGTGCCAGCAGAACAGGGGCGGCGGATCGACCCCTCCACTTT.

At least ten counts were recorded for this clonotype. The chain couples TRBV20-1 to TRBJ1-4, with 8 bases aligning to TRBD1. Germline V CDR1 and CDR2: DFQATT, SNEGSKA (reference sequence). The CDR3 is made up of 16 amino acids. Trimming removed 6 bases from V and 0 bases from J; junction bases left unmatched: 9. The CDR3 nucleotides are TGCAGTGCCTCAGGGGGCCAGGTCGCAACTAATGAAAAACTGTTTTTT. As protein: CSASGGQVATNEKLFF.

V is TRBV12-3 or TRBV12-4 and J is TRBJ2-1; D remains ambiguous. Trimming cost V 8 bases and J 10 bases, with 6 bases left between them. The CDR3 totals 9 residues. CDR3 bases: TGTGCCAGCGGCGGAGAGCAGTTCTTC. Translating gives CASGGEQFF.

This clonotype was seen repeatedly, ten times or more. V usage is TRBV29-1 and J usage is TRBJ2-7, with unresolved D. The CDR3 has 12 residues. From germline, CDR1 is SQVTM and CDR2 ANQGSEA. V gave up 6 bases and J gave up 0 bases, with 9 bases separating them. The CDR3: CSVTKGSYEQYF. The CDR3 DNA reads TGCAGCGTAACGAAGGGCTCCTACGAGCAGTACTTC.